This passage covers 20 T cell receptor beta chains from one sample sequenced in a study of cytomegalovirus exposure and HLA in healthy donors. The PCR was carried out with 60 Vbeta primers and 13 Jbeta primers. The assay was immunoSEQ multiplex PCR, and TCRdb's table has in-frame clones only and misses some. The sample holds about 130,000 clones, around three fifths seen once. Sequenced: PBMCs. The receptors originated from a woman between 40 and 50 years old in good health and CMV-seronegative.

This chain links TRBV18 with TRBJ2-7; TRBD2 might be the D (5 bases). V lost 2 bases and J lost 0, with 14 bases in between. Germline assignment: CDR1 KGHSH and CDR2 LQKENI. CDR3 size: 16 residues. The CDR3, as DNA: TGTGCCAGCTCACCATTAACCCTAGCCAGCTCCTACGAGCAGTACTTC. This gives the protein CASSPLTLASSYEQYF.

The J gene is TRBJ2-3, the V gene TRBV27; a possible D gene is TRBD1 (5 bases). There are 15 residues in the CDR3. From germline, CDR1 is MNHEY and CDR2 SMNVEV (reference sequence). Trimming removed 6 bases at V and 4 bases at J, with 17 bases between. The CDR3 sequence: CASSPRGWGPDTQYF. CDR3 coding DNA: TGTGCCAGCAGCCCCCGTGGGTGGGGCCCAGATACGCAGTATTTT.

This clone appeared a few times. The V and J genes are TRBV15 and TRBJ1-2; the D gene is possibly TRBD1 (5 bases). This CDR3 is 16 amino acids long. Per germline, CDR1 LNHNV and CDR2 YYDKDF (reference sequence). Trimming cost V 0 bases and J 7 bases, with 18 bases left between them. CDR3 in amino acids: CATSREGGRRASGYTF. The CDR3 DNA reads as TGTGCCACCAGCAGAGAAGGTGGGCGCAGGGCGAGTGGCTACACCTTC.

The chain carries TRBV19 and TRBJ2-2; D gene ambiguous. The CDR3 extends over 14 amino acids. Trimming shortened V by 7 bases and J by 3 bases, and 12 bases separated the two germline ends. Looked up from germline, CDR1 is LNHDA and CDR2 is SQIVND (reference sequence). DNA of the CDR3: TGTGCCAGTACCCCGGTCGGGTACACCGGGGAGCTGTTTTTT. It is translated as CASTPVGYTGELFF.

This clone was detected a few times. The chain employs TRBV7-3 and TRBJ2-2; 13 bases line up with TRBD2. The CDR3 has 20 amino acids. The junction had 13 bases not matched to a gene; V was cut back by 5 bases and J by 1 base. CDR1 SGHTA and CDR2 FQGTGA come from the germline V gene. The DNA of the CDR3 is TGTGCCAGCAGCCCGTGGGAGACTAGCGGGGGGAGTTGGAACACCGGGGAGCTGTTTTTT. This translates into CASSPWETSGGSWNTGELFF.

The V call is TRBV7-3, the J call TRBJ2-3, with D hard to call. V dropped 8 bases and J dropped 0 bases, with 9 bases sitting between them. CDR3 size: 13 residues. Looked up from germline, CDR1 is SGHTA and CDR2 is FQGTGA. CDR3 in DNA: TGTGCCAGCCGGAGTACTAGCACAGATACGCAGTATTTT. It specifies CASRSTSTDTQYF.

The chain combines TRBV28 with TRBJ1-4, with 8 bases that match TRBD1. V shed 2 bases, J shed 7 bases, and the junction held 6 bases outside the gene matches. From germline, CDR1 is MDHEN and CDR2 SYDVKM. This CDR3 is 15 amino acids long. The CDR3, as DNA: TGTGCCAGCAGTTTAGACGACAGGGGAACTGAAAAACTGTTTTTT. It encodes CASSLDDRGTEKLFF.

This chain's CDR3 is CASSPISDKEAFF. The CDR3 region has the DNA TGTGCCAGCAGCCCCATAAGTGACAAGGAAGCTTTCTTT. This chain uses TRBV11-2 with TRBJ1-1; D is unclear. The V gene lost 5 bases and the J gene lost 8 bases, with 15 bases spanning the gap. Germline V gives CDR1 SGHAT, CDR2 FQNNGV. The CDR3 loop spans 13 amino acids.

In its sample, this clone was seen once. V and J are TRBV28 and TRBJ1-3; a possible D gene is TRBD1 (5 bases). Trimming removed 8 bases at V and 5 bases at J, with 10 bases between. CDR1 is MDHEN, CDR2 SYDVKM, per germline. This CDR3 is built from 12 residues. DNA for the CDR3: TGTGCCAGCTCAGGGATCCGAAACACCATATATTTT. It codes for CASSGIRNTIYF.

V and J are TRBV5-8 and TRBJ1-2, with D possibly matching TRBD1 (5 bases). Trimming shortened V by 5 bases and J by 5 bases, and 19 bases separated the two germline ends. CDR1 and CDR2 (germline): SGHTS, YDEGEE. CDR3 size: 15 residues. The CDR3, as DNA: TGTGCCAGCAGTTCAGGGTTGAGAGGAGGGTATGGCTACACCTTC. Its translation: CASSSGLRGGYGYTF.

The genes are TRBV6-1 and TRBJ1-1; maybe TRBD1 (5 bases). The CDR3 totals 12 residues. Trimming stripped 4 bases from V and 7 bases from J, with 10 bases between. Germline loops: CDR1 MNHNS, CDR2 SASEGT. CDR3 in amino acids: CASSGGSREAFF. In DNA, the CDR3 is TGTGCCAGCAGTGGGGGCAGCCGTGAAGCTTTCTTT.

The V and J genes are TRBV6-6 and TRBJ1-2; D remains ambiguous. This CDR3 spans 10 amino acids. The V end was cut by 6 bases, the J end by 4 bases, with 3 bases between. Germline V gives CDR1 MNHNY, CDR2 SVGAGI (reference sequence). The CDR3 nucleotides are TGTGCCAGCAGCCGCTATGGCTACACCTTC. Its translation is CASSRYGYTF.

This sequence joins TRBV5-1 and TRBJ1-2; D may be TRBD1 (5 bases). The CDR3 is 13 amino acids. Trimming left V 4 bases short and J 1 base short, with 8 bases between. CDR1 SGHRS and CDR2 YFSETQ come from the germline V gene. CDR3 in amino acids: CASSLDSNYGYTF. The CDR3 region has the DNA TGCGCCAGCAGCCTCGACAGTAACTATGGCTACACCTTC.

This clone was detected only a few times. This rearrangement joins TRBV19 to TRBJ2-3, with D possibly matching TRBD2 (6 bases). Trimming left V 5 bases short and J 6 bases short, with 18 bases between. The CDR3 has 15 amino acids. Germline assignment: CDR1 LNHDA and CDR2 SQIVND (reference sequence). The CDR3 spells CASSVPLAGADTQYF. In DNA, the CDR3 is TGTGCCAGTAGTGTCCCACTAGCAGGAGCGGATACGCAGTATTTT.

The gene calls are TRBV9 and TRBJ1-6; weak D call: TRBD1 (5 bases). The CDR3 is made up of 15 amino acids. Per the germline V gene, CDR1 is SGDLS and CDR2 is YYNGEE. V was trimmed by 1 base and J by 5 bases, leaving 10 bases between them. The CDR3 is CASSVSGNHNSPLHF. The DNA for the CDR3 is TGTGCCAGCAGCGTATCAGGGAATCATAATTCACCCCTCCACTTT.

The rearrangement uses TRBV19 and TRBJ2-5; 9 bases are shared with TRBD1. The V and J ends lost 3 bases and 9 bases, in that order; junction bases with no gene match: 8. From germline, CDR1 is LNHDA and CDR2 SQIVND (reference sequence). This CDR3 region has 14 residues. CDR3 in DNA: TGTGCCAGTAGTATTAGGACAGGGGAAAAGGCCCAGTACTTC. It codes for CASSIRTGEKAQYF.

The chain carries TRBV6-1 and TRBJ1-6; 10 nucleotides line up with TRBD1. CDR1 is MNHNS and CDR2 is SASEGT in the germline V gene. Trimming at V came to 11 bases and at J to 10 bases, leaving 11 bases not matched to a gene. The CDR3 length is 14 residues. CDR3 protein: CAAKEGTGESPLHF. CDR3 DNA: TGTGCCGCGAAAGAGGGGACAGGGGAATCACCCCTCCACTTT.

The V call is TRBV6-5, the J call TRBJ1-1; 7 bases match TRBD1. V dropped 6 bases and J dropped 3; count of bases not matched to a gene: 7. Germline-derived CDR1 and CDR2 are MNHEY and SVGAGI. The CDR3 loop spans 14 amino acids. This CDR3 is CASSPLTGDTEAFF. In DNA form, the CDR3 reads TGTGCCAGCAGCCCCTTAACAGGGGACACTGAAGCTTTCTTT.

The chain has TRBV7-6 and TRBJ2-3, with D hard to call. This CDR3 comprises 11 residues. Germline lookup yields CDR1 SGHVS and CDR2 FNYEAQ. V was shortened by 4 bases and J by 7 bases, with 6 bases between the two germline ends. DNA for the CDR3: TGTGCCAGCAGCTCGTCGTATACGCAGTATTTT. Translation: CASSSSYTQYF.

The chain links TRBV9 to TRBJ1-4; D may be TRBD1 (5 bases). CDR3 length: 14 amino acids. The ends were cut back, 0 bases at V and 7 bases at J, with 10 bases in the middle. Germline CDR1 and CDR2: SGDLS and YYNGEE. CDR3 DNA sequence: TGTGCCAGCAGCGTAGGATCGGGGGGTGAAAAACTGTTTTTT. Encoded protein: CASSVGSGGEKLFF.